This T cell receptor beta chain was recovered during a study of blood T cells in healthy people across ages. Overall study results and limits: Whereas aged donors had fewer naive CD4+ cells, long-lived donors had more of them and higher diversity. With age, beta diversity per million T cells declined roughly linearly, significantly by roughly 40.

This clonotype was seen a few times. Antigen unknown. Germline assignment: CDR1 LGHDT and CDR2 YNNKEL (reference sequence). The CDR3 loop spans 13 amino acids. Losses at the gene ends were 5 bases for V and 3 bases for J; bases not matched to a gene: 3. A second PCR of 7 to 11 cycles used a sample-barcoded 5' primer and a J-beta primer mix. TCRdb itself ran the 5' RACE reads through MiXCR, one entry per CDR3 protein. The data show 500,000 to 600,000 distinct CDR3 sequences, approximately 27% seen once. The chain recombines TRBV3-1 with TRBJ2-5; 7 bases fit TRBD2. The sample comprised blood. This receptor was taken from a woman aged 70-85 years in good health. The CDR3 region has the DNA TGTGCCAGCAGCGCCCGGGGGGAAGAGACCCAGTACTTC. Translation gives CASSARGEETQYF.